These 32 T cell receptor beta chains share one sample of origin, sequenced in a study of CD8 T cells in ankylosing spondylitis. A single record per CDR3 protein comes from TCRdb applying MiXCR to the 5' RACE reads. The table lists approximately 35,000 distinct CDR3 sequences, 12% to 15% of them singletons. Sequencing was performed on blood. The receptors were gathered from a male donor with ankylosing spondylitis or in good health (not recorded which).

CDR3 loop: CASSLDPGTWEKLFF. DNA of the CDR3: TGTGCCAGCAGCTTAGATCCAGGAACCTGGGAAAAACTGTTTTTT. The chain employs TRBV7-2 and TRBJ1-4; D gene unclear. This CDR3 spans 15 amino acids. The V gene's germline CDR1 is SGHTA and CDR2 FQGNSA. V lost 1 base to trimming and J lost 8 bases, with 14 bases between them.

The chain joins TRBV27 to TRBJ2-1, with 9 bases that match TRBD1. The length of the CDR3 is 15 residues. J lost 0 bases, V lost 8 bases, and 5 bases had no gene match. CDR1 is MNHEY and CDR2 is SMNVEV in the germline V gene (reference sequence). CDR3 loop: CASGTGGLSYNEQFF. The CDR3 DNA is TGTGCCAGCGGAACAGGGGGCCTCTCCTACAATGAGCAGTTCTTC.

The V gene is TRBV12-2, the J gene TRBJ2-7. TRBV12-2 is marked as a pseudogene. The CDR3 runs 14 residues. This CDR3 reads CASRFDLWADEQYV. The CDR3 coding sequence is TGTGCAAGTCGCTTCGATCTTTGGGCAGACGAGCAGTACGTC.

The V gene is TRBV30, the J gene TRBJ2-2; D is unclear. The CDR3 sequence is 11 residues long. Germline assignment: CDR1 GTSNPN and CDR2 SVGIG (reference sequence). The V end was cut by 2 bases, the J end by 5 bases, with 3 bases between. The CDR3 region has the DNA TGTGCCTGGAGTAAGACCGGGGAGCTGTTTTTT. Translated: CAWSKTGELFF.

This rearrangement joins TRBV12-3 or TRBV12-4 to TRBJ1-4; no clear D. The length of the CDR3 is 14 residues. With 5 bases removed from V and 5 bases from J, the gap between germline ends came to 12 bases. The CDR3 sequence: CASSTDPRNEKLFF. In nucleotides, the CDR3 is TGTGCCAGCAGTACAGATCCCCGAAATGAAAAACTGTTTTTT.

In its sample, this clonotype was seen a few times. The chain employs TRBV14 and TRBJ2-3; TRBD2 might be the D (5 bases). With 4 bases removed from V and 2 bases from J, the gap between germline ends came to 13 bases. CDR3 length equals 15 residues. From germline, CDR1 is SGHDN and CDR2 FVKESK. CDR3 region: CASSPLGSPTDTQYF. In nucleotides, the CDR3 is TGTGCCAGCAGCCCCCTAGGGAGTCCCACAGATACGCAGTATTTT. The variable domain in full, completed from reference TRBV14 and TRBJ2-3, reads EAGVTQFPSHSVIEKGQTVTLRCDPISGHDNLYWYRRVMGKEIKFLLHFVKESKQDESGMPNNRFLAERTGGTYSTLKVQPAELEDSGVYFCASSPLGSPTDTQYFGPGTRLTVL.

The rearrangement joins TRBV5-5 to TRBJ2-7; TRBD1 matches 8 bases. The V segment lost 4 bases and the J segment 5 bases; nucleotides outside the gene matches: 8. The CDR3 runs 14 residues. In germline, CDR1 is SGHKS, CDR2 YYEKEE (reference sequence). CDR3 region: CASSGQTGVDEQYF. The CDR3 nucleotides read TGTGCCAGCAGCGGGCAGACAGGGGTCGACGAGCAGTACTTC.

This clonotype has just a few counts. The gene calls are TRBV28 and TRBJ1-1; D perhaps matches TRBD1 (5 bases). This CDR3 is 15 amino acids long. Germline assignment: CDR1 MDHEN and CDR2 SYDVKM. V was clipped by 5 bases and J by 1 base, with 14 bases between them. CDR3 nucleotide sequence: TGTGCCAGCAGTGTCCGACGGAGGGGGAACACTGAAGCTTTCTTT. This sequence encodes CASSVRRRGNTEAFF.

This clonotype occurred a few times. CDR3 in DNA: TGCGCCAGCAGCCCTAGATCGTCCGGGGAGCTGTTTTTT. This translates into CASSPRSSGELFF. V is TRBV5-1 and J is TRBJ2-2; D remains unclear. In germline, CDR1 is SGHRS, CDR2 YFSETQ. V shed 4 bases and J shed 6 bases, with 10 bases lying between them. The CDR3 length is 13 residues.

The chain is built from TRBV6-5 and TRBJ2-7; weak D call: TRBD2 (5 bases). V was pared by 0 bases and J by 1 base, with 16 bases between. The length of the CDR3 is 17 residues. Germline lookup yields CDR1 MNHEY and CDR2 SVGAGI. The CDR3 DNA is TGTGCCAGCAGTTACTCGATTCGGAGCGGATATTCCTACGAGCAGTACTTC. Translating gives CASSYSIRSGYSYEQYF.

The rearrangement uses TRBV4-1 and TRBJ1-1; 7 positions agree with TRBD1. V was pared by 6 bases and J by 1 base, with 5 bases of the junction left unmatched. Germline CDR1 reads MGHRA; CDR2 reads YSYEKL. The CDR3 has 14 amino acids. The CDR3 loop reads CASRNRGGNTEAFF. CDR3 coding DNA: TGCGCCAGCAGGAACAGGGGAGGGAACACTGAAGCTTTCTTT.

This clonotype has more than one count but fewer than ten. CDR3 residues: CSVEKGLDLYNEQFF. CDR3 sequence (DNA): TGCAGCGTTGAAAAGGGGCTAGACCTCTACAATGAGCAGTTCTTC. V usage is TRBV29-1 and J usage is TRBJ2-1; possible D gene TRBD1, 5 bases. Trimming left V 2 bases short and J 3 bases short, with 14 bases between. CDR3 size: 15 residues. The germline V gene has CDR1 SQVTM and CDR2 ANQGSEA.

This clonotype was detected a few times. The rearrangement joins TRBV7-3 to TRBJ2-2; tentative D call: TRBD2 (6 bases). This CDR3 contains 15 residues. The germline gives CDR1 SGHTA, CDR2 FQGTGA. Trimming stripped 6 bases from V and 3 bases from J, with 14 bases between. The CDR3 protein is CASSYSGPDTGELFF. In DNA, the CDR3 is TGTGCCAGCAGTTACAGCGGGCCAGACACCGGGGAGCTGTTTTTT.

This clonotype was counted a few times. This sequence joins TRBV12-3 or TRBV12-4 and TRBJ2-2; TRBD2 might be the D (5 bases). There are 14 residues in the CDR3. Between the trimmed V and J ends, which lost 2 bases and 5 bases, there was a span of 9 bases. The chain's CDR3 is CASSLSRGTGELFF. CDR3 in DNA: TGTGCCAGCAGTTTATCCAGAGGGACCGGGGAGCTGTTTTTT.

The V call is TRBV29-1, the J call TRBJ2-2, with D possibly matching TRBD1 (6 bases). The ends were cut back, 4 bases at V and 5 bases at J, with 17 bases in the middle. CDR1 and CDR2 from the germline V gene are SQVTM and ANQGSEA. The CDR3 totals 15 residues. This CDR3 reads CSVGGQRRGTGELFF. CDR3 bases: TGCAGCGTTGGCGGACAGCGAAGGGGAACCGGGGAGCTGTTTTTT.

The rearrangement links TRBV12-3 or TRBV12-4 to TRBJ2-1; 8 nucleotides match TRBD1. J was trimmed by 1 base and V by 6 bases; bases with no gene match: 5. This CDR3 is 15 amino acids long. CDR3 sequence reads: CASRAQGASYNEQFF. The DNA for the CDR3 is TGTGCCAGCAGAGCCCAGGGGGCATCCTACAATGAGCAGTTCTTC.

This clonotype occurred a few times. CDR3 residues: CASSFTGGEIHEQFF. For the CDR3, the DNA is TGTGCCAGCAGCTTTACCGGGGGAGAGATTCATGAGCAGTTCTTC. The chain employs TRBV11-2 and TRBJ2-1, with a possible D match to TRBD2 (6 bases). CDR3 length: 15 amino acids. Germline V CDR1 and CDR2: SGHAT, FQNNGV. V lost 3 bases and J lost 8, with 17 bases in between.

V usage is TRBV7-2 and J usage is TRBJ1-2; TRBD1 matches 7 bases. The CDR3 spans 14 residues. Trimming removed 5 bases from V and 6 bases from J; junction bases left unmatched: 9. In germline, CDR1 is SGHTA, CDR2 FQGNSA. The CDR3 sequence: CASSRDRVTDGYTF. In DNA, the CDR3 is TGTGCCAGCAGCAGAGACAGGGTTACGGATGGCTACACCTTC.

This clonotype was observed a few times. V gene TRBV7-2 combines with J gene TRBJ2-1; D may match TRBD1 or TRBD2 (5 bases each). Trimming cost V 6 bases and J 6 bases, with 12 bases left between them. The V gene's germline CDR1 is SGHTA and CDR2 FQGNSA. The CDR3 extends over 13 amino acids. CDR3 in amino acids: CASRSSGTNEQFF. The CDR3 DNA reads TGTGCCAGCAGGTCCTCGGGGACCAATGAGCAGTTCTTC.

This clonotype came up a few times. J is TRBJ1-2 and V is TRBV20-1; the match to TRBD1 covers 9 bases. The CDR3 covers 15 residues. The germline V gene has CDR1 DFQATT and CDR2 SNEGSKA (reference sequence). The ends lost 3 bases at V and 4 bases at J; junction bases unmatched: 9. The CDR3 DNA is TGCAGTGCTAGGTTGGGACAGGGAGGACTCTATGGCTACACCTTC. Residues: CSARLGQGGLYGYTF.

In DNA, the CDR3 is TGTGCCAGCAGCTTATACGACGACTCCTACAATGAGCAGTTCTTC. This gives the protein CASSLYDDSYNEQFF. The chain is built from TRBV11-3 and TRBJ2-1; D uncertain. V was pared by 2 bases and J by 0 bases, with 8 bases between. Germline V gene data show CDR1 as SGHNT and CDR2 as YENEEA. CDR3 length: 15 amino acids. Full variable domain (missing parts from reference TRBV11-3 and TRBJ2-1): EAGVVQSPRYKIIEKKQPVAFWCNPISGHNTLYWYLQNLGQGPELLIRYENEEAVDDSQLPKDRFSAERLKGVDSTLKIQPAELGDSAVYLCASSLYDDSYNEQFFGPGTRLTVL.

This clonotype was detected only a few times. This chain connects TRBV7-3 to TRBJ2-3; D could derive from TRBD1 or TRBD2 (6 bases each). The CDR3 runs to 16 residues. V shed 5 bases and J shed 5 bases, with 20 bases lying between them. The germline gives CDR1 SGHTA, CDR2 FQGTGA. In DNA form, the CDR3 reads TGTGCCAGCAGCAGGGGGGACACCCCCTTTTTAGATACGCAGTATTTT. Translation gives CASSRGDTPFLDTQYF.

The J gene is TRBJ2-2, the V gene TRBV6-1, with 7 positions matching TRBD1. V gave up 10 bases and J gave up 0 bases; unmatched junction bases: 5. CDR3 size: 14 residues. The germline V gene encodes CDR1 MNHNS and CDR2 SASEGT. CDR3 region: CAITGTANTGELFF. CDR3 in DNA: TGTGCCATCACCGGGACAGCGAACACCGGGGAGCTGTTTTTT.

The genes are TRBV27 and TRBJ1-6; D is possibly TRBD1 (5 bases). CDR1 is MNHEY, CDR2 SMNVEV, per germline (reference sequence). V lost 3 bases, J lost 9 bases, and 12 bases lay in between. The CDR3 sequence is 14 residues long. The CDR3 nucleotides are TGTGCCAGCAGTTTCACGCAGGGTGGTTCACCCCTCCACTTT. Translated, it gives CASSFTQGGSPLHF.

There are a few counts of this clonotype. This rearrangement joins TRBV6-2 or TRBV6-3 to TRBJ2-3; D remains unclear. The CDR3 runs to 14 residues. The germline V and J ends were trimmed by 6 bases and 3 bases, with 13 bases remaining between them. Germline CDR1 and CDR2: MNHEY and SVGEGT. CDR3 residues: CASSRLTTTDTQYF. The CDR3, as DNA: TGTGCCAGCAGCCGGTTGACAACGACAGATACGCAGTATTTT.

CDR3 in DNA: TGTGCCAGTAAAGGCACAGATACGCAGTATTTT. This encodes CASKGTDTQYF. V gene TRBV6-6 combines with J gene TRBJ2-3; D is unresolved. CDR1 and CDR2 (germline): MNHNY, SVGAGI (reference sequence). V lost 9 bases to trimming and J lost 1 base, with 5 bases between them. This CDR3 is 11 amino acids long.

The chain couples TRBV5-1 to TRBJ1-1; D unresolved. There are 14 residues in the CDR3. Germline V CDR1 and CDR2: SGHRS, YFSETQ. V dropped 3 bases and J dropped 1 base, with 10 bases sitting between them. The CDR3 is CASSWSTGNTEAFF. As DNA, the CDR3 is TGCGCCAGCAGCTGGTCGACGGGGAACACTGAAGCTTTCTTT.

This chain uses TRBV28 with TRBJ2-3, with D possibly matching TRBD2 (6 bases). Germline V gives CDR1 MDHEN, CDR2 SYDVKM. The CDR3 length is 10 residues. The CDR3 protein is CTAGTDTQYF. The CDR3 DNA reads TGTACTGCAGGGACTGATACGCAGTATTTT.

This clonotype has only a few counts. The chain employs TRBV5-4 and TRBJ2-7, with 9 nucleotides matching TRBD2. The J segment lost 5 bases and the V segment lost 1 base, leaving 7 bases of the junction unmatched. Looked up from germline, CDR1 is SGHNT and CDR2 is YYREEE (reference sequence). The CDR3 spans 15 residues. This CDR3 is CASSLSAGGRNEQYV. In DNA, the CDR3 is TGTGCCAGCAGCTTGTCGGCGGGGGGGCGGAACGAGCAGTACGTC.

The chain links TRBV20-1 to TRBJ1-4, with 8 nucleotides matching TRBD1. Germline lookup yields CDR1 DFQATT and CDR2 SNEGSKA (reference sequence). This CDR3 region has 12 residues. The V gene end was trimmed by 7 bases and the J gene end by 3 bases; junction bases not matched to a gene: 1. CDR3 region: CSGQGSNEKLFF. The CDR3 DNA reads as TGCAGTGGACAGGGGTCTAATGAAAAACTGTTTTTT.

There are a few counts of this clonotype. The chain is built from TRBV18 and TRBJ1-4, with a tentative D call TRBD1 (5 bases). V lost 2 bases and J 2 bases, leaving 9 bases between the germline ends. Germline-derived CDR1 and CDR2 are KGHSH and LQKENI. This CDR3 is built from 15 residues. The CDR3 region is CASSPGGVTNEKLFF. CDR3 coding DNA: TGTGCCAGCTCACCAGGGGGAGTGACTAATGAAAAACTGTTTTTT.

The genes are TRBV7-2 and TRBJ2-3; tentatively, D is TRBD1 or TRBD2 (6 bases each). This CDR3 has 16 residues. The germline V gene encodes CDR1 SGHTA and CDR2 FQGNSA. Between the trimmed V and J ends, which lost 5 bases and 1 base, there was a span of 16 bases. In DNA, the CDR3 is TGTGCCAGCAGCCCCGCGTGGGGGGCCGGCACAGATACGCAGTATTTT. This translates into CASSPAWGAGTDTQYF.